Listed below are T cell receptor beta chains from one sample, sequenced in a study of T cell repertoires in cytomegalovirus infection. Their target antigens are unknown. MiXCR, run by TCRdb on the reads, gives a single entry per CDR3 protein. The sample shows 45,000 to 65,000 distinct CDR3 sequences, about 19% of them seen only once. Here the sequenced sample was CD8+ T cells from cultured PBMCs, taken from culture after CMV antigen stimulation. Receptors were obtained from a human donor in good health (CMV status not recorded). Some clones in this sample may be carry-over from other donors' samples. The CDR3 runs from the conserved cysteine through the conserved F or W. A D gene is named only where the DNA matches it firmly. Size is omitted from some rows. Given values are once, few, many or a class for expanded clones.

d_gene: .; v_gene: TRBV27; abundance: few; j_gene: TRBJ1-1; CDR3nt: TGTGCCAGCAGTTTAAGGAGGTCTCCCAGGAACACTGAAGCTTTCTTT; CDR3aa: CASSLRRSPRNTEAFF
d_gene: .; v_gene: TRBV29-1; abundance: .; j_gene: TRBJ1-1; CDR3nt: TGCAGCGTTGAAGGGCGGACTGAAGCTTTCTTT; CDR3aa: CSVEGRTEAFF
d_gene: TRBD1; v_gene: TRBV7-2; abundance: few; j_gene: TRBJ1-1; CDR3nt: TGTGCCAGCAGCTTCCGACAGGGGTACACTGAAGCTTTCTTT; CDR3aa: CASSFRQGYTEAFF
d_gene: .; v_gene: TRBV12-3/TRBV12-4; abundance: .; j_gene: TRBJ1-5; CDR3nt: TGTGCCAGCAGCCGAGGACCCCGGCCCCAGCATTTT; CDR3aa: CASSRGPRPQHF
d_gene: TRBD1; v_gene: TRBV6-1; abundance: few; j_gene: TRBJ2-7; CDR3nt: TGTGCCAGCAGTGCTGACAGGGGGTTCGCCGAGCAGTACTTC; CDR3aa: CASSADRGFAEQYF
d_gene: .; v_gene: TRBV6-2/TRBV6-3; abundance: .; j_gene: TRBJ2-6; CDR3nt: TGTGCCAGCAGTTATATTAGGTCTGGGGCCAACGTCCTGACTTTC; CDR3aa: CASSYIRSGANVLTF
d_gene: TRBD2; v_gene: TRBV2; abundance: .; j_gene: TRBJ2-3; CDR3nt: TGTGCCAGCAGTCTAGCGGGGGGAGCAGATACGCAGTATTTT; CDR3aa: CASSLAGGADTQYF
d_gene: TRBD1; v_gene: TRBV7-9; abundance: .; j_gene: TRBJ1-6; CDR3nt: TGTGCCAGCAGCTCGACTAGGACAGGGACCTATCGAACCCTCCACTTT; CDR3aa: CASSSTRTGTYRTLHF
d_gene: TRBD1; v_gene: TRBV7-2; abundance: few; j_gene: TRBJ2-2; CDR3nt: TGTGCCAGCAGCTTAGGCAGGGGGCTCCACACCGGGGAGCTGTTTTTT; CDR3aa: CASSLGRGLHTGELFF
d_gene: .; v_gene: TRBV7-9; abundance: .; j_gene: TRBJ2-1; CDR3nt: TGTGCCAGCAGCGTGTTGAGCAGGGTCAGAGGAAATGAGCAGTTCTTC; CDR3aa: CASSVLSRVRGNEQFF
d_gene: TRBD2; v_gene: TRBV24-1; abundance: .; j_gene: TRBJ2-7; CDR3nt: TGTGCCACCAGTGATTCAACCCGACTAGCCAATGCTTCAGAGCAGTACTTC; CDR3aa: CATSDSTRLANASEQYF
d_gene: TRBD1; v_gene: TRBV6-2/TRBV6-3; abundance: .; j_gene: TRBJ2-1; CDR3nt: TGTGCCAGCAGTGCACAGGGGGAAGCCTCATGGAATGAGCAGTTCTTC; CDR3aa: CASSAQGEASWNEQFF
d_gene: .; v_gene: TRBV7-8; abundance: .; j_gene: TRBJ2-7; CDR3nt: TGTGCCAGCAGCCAGGCCCGAGCCTACGAGCAGTACTTC; CDR3aa: CASSQARAYEQYF
d_gene: TRBD1; v_gene: TRBV11-2; abundance: .; j_gene: TRBJ1-2; CDR3nt: TGTGCCAGCAGCCTTAGGGACAGGTTCTATGGCTACACCTTC; CDR3aa: CASSLRDRFYGYTF
d_gene: .; v_gene: TRBV7-9; abundance: few; j_gene: TRBJ2-3; CDR3nt: TGTGCCAGCAGCTTAGCGGGGGAGGCAGATACGCAGTATTTT; CDR3aa: CASSLAGEADTQYF
d_gene: TRBD1; v_gene: TRBV27; abundance: .; j_gene: TRBJ2-1; CDR3nt: TGTGCCAGCAGTTCACACCGGGACAGGGGGTACAATGAGCAGTTCTTC; CDR3aa: CASSSHRDRGYNEQFF
d_gene: .; v_gene: TRBV7-4; abundance: .; j_gene: TRBJ2-7; CDR3nt: TGTGCCAGCAGCCCCCCTGGTAGTACTGGTACCTACGAGCAGTACTTC; CDR3aa: CASSPPGSTGTYEQYF
d_gene: TRBD2; v_gene: TRBV6-2/TRBV6-3; abundance: few; j_gene: TRBJ2-1; CDR3nt: TGTGCCAGCACTCTTCTAGCGGGGGGGCCTAATGAGCAGTTCTTC; CDR3aa: CASTLLAGGPNEQFF
d_gene: TRBD1; v_gene: TRBV2; abundance: .; j_gene: TRBJ1-5; CDR3nt: TGTGCCAGCAGTGTGGGGCAGGGGGCCCAGCCCCAGCATTTT; CDR3aa: CASSVGQGAQPQHF
d_gene: .; v_gene: TRBV7-2; abundance: few; j_gene: TRBJ1-2; CDR3nt: TGTGCCAGCAGCTTAGCTGGGGACTATGGCTACACCTTC; CDR3aa: CASSLAGDYGYTF
d_gene: .; v_gene: TRBV7-9; abundance: .; j_gene: TRBJ1-3; CDR3nt: TGTGCCAGCAGCTTGGGACATATCTCTGGAAACACCATATATTTT; CDR3aa: CASSLGHISGNTIYF
d_gene: .; v_gene: TRBV7-6; abundance: medium-sized; j_gene: TRBJ2-5; CDR3nt: TGTGCCAGCAGCTCTGGGCAGCCCCAAGAGACCCAGTACTTC; CDR3aa: CASSSGQPQETQYF
d_gene: .; v_gene: TRBV4-1; abundance: once; j_gene: TRBJ1-1; CDR3nt: TGTGCAAGTGGGGAGAACACTGAAGCTTTCTTT; CDR3aa: CASGENTEAFF
d_gene: TRBD2; v_gene: TRBV7-6; abundance: .; j_gene: TRBJ2-1; CDR3nt: TGTGCCAGCAGCCTAACAATCGGGGGGTTAAATGAGCAGTTCTTC; CDR3aa: CASSLTIGGLNEQFF
d_gene: TRBD2; v_gene: TRBV7-2; abundance: .; j_gene: TRBJ2-7; CDR3nt: TGTGCCAGCAGTAAGAGAGCGCTAGCGGGGTACGAGCAGTACTTC; CDR3aa: CASSKRALAGYEQYF
d_gene: .; v_gene: TRBV7-9; abundance: .; j_gene: TRBJ2-4; CDR3nt: TGTGCCAGCAGCTCCCCAGAGGGTCTAGCCAAAAACATTCAGTACTTC; CDR3aa: CASSSPEGLAKNIQYF
d_gene: .; v_gene: TRBV11-2; abundance: .; j_gene: TRBJ1-1; CDR3nt: TGTGCCAGCAGCCCCTCCGGGAGCCTTGGGAGAACTGAAGCTTTCTTT; CDR3aa: CASSPSGSLGRTEAFF
d_gene: .; v_gene: TRBV7-8; abundance: .; j_gene: TRBJ2-7; CDR3nt: TGTGCCAGCAGCCCCGGCCCCAAAAGGGGCTACGAGCAGTACTTC; CDR3aa: CASSPGPKRGYEQYF
d_gene: TRBD1; v_gene: TRBV27; abundance: few; j_gene: TRBJ2-7; CDR3nt: TGTGCCAGCAGTTTGGACAGGGTCACCTACGAGCAGTACTTC; CDR3aa: CASSLDRVTYEQYF
d_gene: .; v_gene: TRBV7-3; abundance: .; j_gene: TRBJ2-5; CDR3nt: TGTGCCAGCAGCTTGGACGGCAACCAAGAGACCCAGTACTTC; CDR3aa: CASSLDGNQETQYF
d_gene: .; v_gene: TRBV14; abundance: few; j_gene: TRBJ2-7; CDR3nt: TGTGCCAGCAGCCAAGGGGACAACTCCGAGCAGTACTTC; CDR3aa: CASSQGDNSEQYF
d_gene: TRBD2; v_gene: TRBV28; abundance: .; j_gene: TRBJ2-3; CDR3nt: TGTGCCAGCAGTCTGAGCGGGGGGCCGTATCGTCGCACAGATACGCAGTATTTT; CDR3aa: CASSLSGGPYRRTDTQYF
d_gene: .; v_gene: TRBV28; abundance: .; j_gene: TRBJ1-5; CDR3nt: TGTGCCAGCAGTTTACCCAGGTATAGCAATCAGCCCCAGCATTTT; CDR3aa: CASSLPRYSNQPQHF
d_gene: .; v_gene: TRBV7-8; abundance: few; j_gene: TRBJ2-1; CDR3nt: TGTGCCATCCTGAGCGCGGACCACCACAATGAGCAGTTCTTC; CDR3aa: CAILSADHHNEQFF
d_gene: TRBD1; v_gene: TRBV6-2/TRBV6-3; abundance: few; j_gene: TRBJ1-1; CDR3nt: TGTGCCAGCAGTTACCCCGACAGGGTAACTTTCTTT; CDR3aa: CASSYPDRVTFF
d_gene: .; v_gene: TRBV12-3/TRBV12-4; abundance: .; j_gene: TRBJ1-1; CDR3nt: TGTGCCAGTCAGGAGGGGGGCACTGAAGCTTTCTTT; CDR3aa: CASQEGGTEAFF
d_gene: .; v_gene: TRBV28; abundance: .; j_gene: TRBJ1-6; CDR3nt: TGTGCCAGCAGTTTGGGGGGTCCTACTGGTCGAGCACCCCTCCACTTT; CDR3aa: CASSLGGPTGRAPLHF
d_gene: .; v_gene: TRBV7-6; abundance: .; j_gene: TRBJ2-5; CDR3nt: TGTGCCAGCAGCTCTTCCAGGGAAGAGACCCAGTACTTC; CDR3aa: CASSSSREETQYF
d_gene: .; v_gene: TRBV7-2; abundance: .; j_gene: TRBJ2-7; CDR3nt: TGTGCCAGCAGCTTAAATACAGGGCGGTACGAGCAGTACTTC; CDR3aa: CASSLNTGRYEQYF
d_gene: TRBD1; v_gene: TRBV5-6; abundance: .; j_gene: TRBJ2-7; CDR3nt: TGTGCCAGCAGCTTGGGGACAGGGACCTACGAGCAGTACTTC; CDR3aa: CASSLGTGTYEQYF
d_gene: .; v_gene: TRBV7-9; abundance: .; j_gene: TRBJ2-7; CDR3nt: TGTGCCAGCAGTTTTACCCTAAGCTCCTACGAGCAGTACTTC; CDR3aa: CASSFTLSSYEQYF
d_gene: .; v_gene: TRBV7-7; abundance: .; j_gene: TRBJ2-2; CDR3nt: TGTGCCTGCCTAGTCGCGAACACCGGGGAGCTGTTTTTT; CDR3aa: CACLVANTGELFF
d_gene: .; v_gene: TRBV7-2; abundance: .; j_gene: TRBJ1-5; CDR3nt: TGTGCCAGCAGCTTAGCGCTGGGTCAGCCCCAGCATTTT; CDR3aa: CASSLALGQPQHF
d_gene: .; v_gene: TRBV20-1; abundance: .; j_gene: TRBJ2-7; CDR3nt: TGCAGTGCTAGGAGGGATTACGAGCAGTACTTC; CDR3aa: CSARRDYEQYF
d_gene: TRBD2; v_gene: TRBV6-2/TRBV6-3; abundance: .; j_gene: TRBJ2-3; CDR3nt: TGTGCCAGCATCCAGCGGGGGGGAGGAGATACGCAGTATTTT; CDR3aa: CASIQRGGGDTQYF
d_gene: .; v_gene: TRBV6-6; abundance: .; j_gene: TRBJ1-5; CDR3nt: TGTGCCAGCAGCCTCCCGGGGCCCGCTCAGCCCCAGCATTTT; CDR3aa: CASSLPGPAQPQHF
d_gene: TRBD1; v_gene: TRBV7-9; abundance: .; j_gene: TRBJ2-6; CDR3nt: TGTGCCAGCAGCCCTCCGGGACAGGCGAACTCTGGGGCCAACGTCCTGACTTTC; CDR3aa: CASSPPGQANSGANVLTF
d_gene: TRBD2; v_gene: TRBV2; abundance: .; j_gene: TRBJ2-3; CDR3nt: TGTGCCAGCAGTGAAGAGGGTGGGGATTCGACTAGCGGGGACACAGATACGCAGTATTTT; CDR3aa: CASSEEGGDSTSGDTDTQYF
d_gene: .; v_gene: TRBV7-6; abundance: few; j_gene: TRBJ1-5; CDR3nt: TGTGCCAGCAGCTTCGACGGCCACGCGAATCAGCCCCAGCATTTT; CDR3aa: CASSFDGHANQPQHF
d_gene: TRBD1; v_gene: TRBV19; abundance: few; j_gene: TRBJ1-2; CDR3nt: TGTGCCAGTAAACAACAGGGGGCCGGCTATGGCTACACCTTC; CDR3aa: CASKQQGAGYGYTF
d_gene: TRBD1; v_gene: TRBV19; abundance: .; j_gene: TRBJ1-1; CDR3nt: TGTGCCAGCAGACAGGGGAGCACTGAAGCTTTCTTT; CDR3aa: CASRQGSTEAFF